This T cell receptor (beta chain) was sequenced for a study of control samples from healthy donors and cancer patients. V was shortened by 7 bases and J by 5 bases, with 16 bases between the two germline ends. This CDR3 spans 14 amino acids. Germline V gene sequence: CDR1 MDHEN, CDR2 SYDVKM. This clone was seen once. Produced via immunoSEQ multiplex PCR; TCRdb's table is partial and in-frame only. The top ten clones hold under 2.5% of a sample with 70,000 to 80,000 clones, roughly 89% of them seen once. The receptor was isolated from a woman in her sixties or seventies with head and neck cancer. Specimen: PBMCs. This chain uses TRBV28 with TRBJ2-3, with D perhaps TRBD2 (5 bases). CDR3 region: CASTKAGSLDTQYF. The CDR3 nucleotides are TGTGCCAGCACTAAGGCGGGCAGCTTAGATACGCAGTATTTT. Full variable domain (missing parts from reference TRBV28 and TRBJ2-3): DVKVTQSSRYLVKRTGEKVFLECVQDMDHENMFWYRQDPGLGLRLIYFSYDVKMKEKGDIPEGYSVSREKKERFSLILESASTNQTSMYLCASTKAGSLDTQYFGPGTRLTVL.